This section outlines one TCR beta chain sequence together with its context. The target antigen is unknown. The identical CDR3 is also encoded by other nucleotide sequences in the sample. This CDR3 has 13 residues. Germline loops: CDR1 KGHSH, CDR2 LQKENI. Deletions cut 2 bases from V and 2 bases from J, with 6 bases between. These data belong to a study of shared clonotypes between healthy human individuals. Regarding the study as a whole: Sorted-subset sequencing was shown by rarefaction to be incomplete despite large depth.

CD4+ cells yielded CD45RA+ naive and CD45RA-negative memory subsets. Method: immunoSEQ multiplex PCR; TCRdb's copy keeps in-frame clones and lacks some. The sample lists about 1 million clones, around 74% occurring once. The sample was memory CD4+ T cells sorted from blood. Subset denoted: CD45RA-negative fraction. The sequence derives from a man in his late teens or twenties in good health. V is TRBV18 and J is TRBJ1-1; no definite D call. The CDR3 DNA follows: TGTGCCAGCTCACCAGCGGTAAACACTGAAGCTTTCTTT. This translates into CASSPAVNTEAFF. Filled out from reference TRBV18 and TRBJ1-1, the complete variable domain reads NAGVMQNPRHLVRRRGQEARLRCSPMKGHSHVYWYRQLPEEGLKFMVYLQKENIIDESGMPKERFSAEFPKEGPSILRIQQVVRGDSAAYFCASSPAVNTEAFFGQGTRLTVV.